Listed below are T cell receptor beta chains from one sample, sequenced in a study of T cell responses to AZD1222 COVID-19 vaccine. Repertoires were generated with immunoSEQ multiplex PCR, while TCRdb's copy carries only in-frame clones and drops some. The repertoire holds some 130,000 clones, roughly 90% seen once, with roughly 1% in the top ten. Specimen: peripheral blood, collected 28 days after the second AZD1222 dose. The receptors stem from an adult who received the AZD1222 COVID-19 vaccine. Both conserved end residues are part of each CDR3. D genes are given only for firm matches. The size entry is marked missing in some rows and otherwise reads once, few, many or a size class.

size,D,J,V,CDR3,DNA
.,.,TRBJ1-2,TRBV6-1,CASSERGVGGYTF,TGTGCCAGCAGTGAACGAGGGGTGGGTGGCTACACCTTC
.,TRBD1,TRBJ2-5,TRBV18,CASSGQGAPGETQYF,TGTGCCAGCTCAGGACAGGGGGCGCCCGGAGAGACCCAGTACTTC
.,.,TRBJ2-2,TRBV7-8,CASSLASLASDTGELFF,TGTGCCAGCAGCTTAGCCTCACTGGCGAGTGACACCGGGGAGCTGTTTTTT
.,.,TRBJ1-2,TRBV28,CASSLGPLVGRSNYGYTF,TGTGCCAGCAGTTTGGGCCCCTTGGTTGGCCGATCTAACTATGGCTACACCTTC
once,.,TRBJ1-4,TRBV19,CASSDSEKLFF,TGTGCCAGTAGCGACAGTGAAAAACTGTTTTTT
.,TRBD1,TRBJ2-5,TRBV6-5,CASTGQGRQETQYF,TGTGCCAGCACCGGACAGGGGCGCCAAGAGACCCAGTACTTC
.,.,TRBJ1-5,TRBV6-5,CASSPLGGGNQPQHF,TGTGCCAGCAGTCCCCTAGGTGGGGGCAATCAGCCCCAGCATTTT
.,.,TRBJ1-6,TRBV19,CASSIAYASSYNSPLHF,TGTGCCAGTAGTATAGCTTACGCGAGCTCCTATAATTCACCCCTCCACTTT
.,TRBD1,TRBJ1-3,TRBV9,CASSERQGVAGNTIYF,TGTGCCAGCAGCGAGAGGCAGGGGGTTGCTGGAAACACCATATATTTT
.,.,TRBJ1-1,TRBV3-1/TRBV3-2,CASSQVLSEGQAFF,TGTGCCAGCAGCCAAGTACTCTCAGAGGGACAAGCTTTCTTT
.,.,TRBJ1-6,TRBV7-8,CASSQYRAMDSPLHF,TGTGCCAGCAGCCAATACAGGGCTATGGATTCACCCCTCCACTTT
.,.,TRBJ1-1,TRBV7-2,CASRQPPGTEAFF,TGTGCCAGCAGACAACCTCCTGGGACTGAAGCTTTCTTT
.,.,TRBJ2-3,TRBV19,CASSPRRIDTDTQYF,TGTGCCAGTAGTCCCAGACGGATTGACACAGATACGCAGTATTTT
.,.,TRBJ1-1,TRBV29-1,CSALQNVNTEAFF,TGCAGCGCCTTACAGAATGTGAACACTGAAGCTTTCTTT
.,.,TRBJ2-1,TRBV9,CASSVDPQYNEQFF,TGTGCCAGCAGCGTAGACCCCCAGTACAATGAGCAGTTCTTC
few,TRBD1,TRBJ1-1,TRBV19,CASKTGFAEAFF,TGTGCCAGTAAGACAGGGTTCGCTGAAGCTTTCTTT
once,.,TRBJ1-1,TRBV5-1,CASSSDGLTEAFF,TGCGCCAGCAGCTCTGATGGATTAACTGAAGCTTTCTTT
.,TRBD2,TRBJ2-1,TRBV7-3,CASSSQPLGGSRNEQFF,TGTGCCAGCAGCTCCCAGCCGTTGGGCGGGAGCCGGAATGAGCAGTTCTTC
.,.,TRBJ2-2,TRBV18,CASSPNPHPTGELFF,TGTGCCAGCTCACCAAACCCCCACCCAACCGGGGAGCTGTTTTTT
.,TRBD2,TRBJ2-1,TRBV6-2/TRBV6-3,CASSSPSGREGNEQFF,TGTGCCAGCAGTTCACCTAGCGGGAGGGAAGGGAATGAGCAGTTCTTC
.,.,TRBJ2-6,TRBV2,CASVPPGDVLTF,TGTGCCAGCGTCCCCCCGGGGGACGTCCTGACTTTC
.,.,TRBJ1-2,TRBV29-1,CSVTGQKTF,TGCAGCGTTACGGGACAAAAAACCTTC
once,.,TRBJ1-4,TRBV18,CASSPPLFRNRVLEKLFF,TGTGCCAGCTCACCACCCCTTTTTCGGAACAGGGTCCTCGAAAAACTGTTTTTT
.,.,TRBJ1-1,TRBV6-4,CASSSQWNTEAFF,TGTGCCAGCAGCAGCCAGTGGAACACTGAAGCTTTCTTT
.,TRBD2,TRBJ2-2,TRBV4-2,CASSRSGREDTGELFF,TGTGCCAGCAGCCGTAGCGGGAGAGAGGACACCGGGGAGCTGTTTTTT
.,.,TRBJ2-7,TRBV7-6,CASSLGLRYEQYF,TGTGCCAGCAGCTTAGGACTCCGCTACGAGCAGTACTTC
.,.,TRBJ2-1,TRBV5-3,CARSLEGGQFF,TGTGCCAGAAGCTTGGAGGGGGGGCAGTTCTTC
.,TRBD2,TRBJ2-1,TRBV24-1,CATSDYSGGAGEQFF,TGTGCCACCAGTGACTATAGCGGGGGGGCAGGTGAGCAGTTCTTC
.,.,TRBJ1-6,TRBV18,CASSPGAAYNSPLHF,TGTGCCAGCTCACCAGGGGCCGCCTATAATTCACCCCTCCACTTT
.,.,TRBJ2-2,TRBV21-1,CASSKLPLGLSNTGELFF,TGTGCCAGCAGCAAACTCCCTCTCGGACTATCGAACACCGGGGAGCTGTTTTTT
.,TRBD1,TRBJ2-7,TRBV2,CASSEGDREYF,TGTGCCAGCAGTGAAGGGGACAGGGAGTACTTC
.,.,TRBJ2-3,TRBV2,CASKDLADTQYF,TGTGCCAGCAAGGATTTAGCAGATACGCAGTATTTT
.,TRBD1,TRBJ2-1,TRBV6-5,CASRAGTGRYNEQFF,TGTGCCAGCAGAGCCGGGACAGGGCGCTACAATGAGCAGTTCTTC
.,.,TRBJ1-3,TRBV19,CATTLVNTIYF,TGTGCCACCACTCTCGTAAACACCATATATTTT
.,.,TRBJ2-1,TRBV18,CASSPPRGNEQFF,TGTGCCAGCTCACCACCGCGCGGAAATGAGCAGTTCTTC
.,.,TRBJ2-7,TRBV13,CASGEHDSYSYEQYF,TGTGCCAGCGGAGAACACGATAGCTATTCCTACGAGCAGTACTTC
.,TRBD2,TRBJ2-5,TRBV5-6,CASSWGLAQETQYF,TGTGCCAGCAGCTGGGGACTAGCCCAGGAGACCCAGTACTTC
.,.,TRBJ2-3,TRBV11-2,CASRSGTDTQYF,TGTGCCAGCAGGTCTGGGACAGATACGCAGTATTTT
.,.,TRBJ1-1,TRBV5-1,CASSLGIPNTEAFF,TGCGCCAGCAGCTTGGGGATCCCCAACACTGAAGCTTTCTTT
.,.,TRBJ1-5,TRBV28,CASSLSGRGNQPQHF,TGTGCCAGCAGTTTGTCAGGACGGGGGAATCAGCCCCAGCATTTT
.,.,TRBJ1-2,TRBV6-6,CASSNGQNYGYTF,TGTGCCAGCAGTAATGGACAGAACTATGGCTACACCTTC
.,.,TRBJ1-4,TRBV5-1,CASSLAPGAPTNEKLFF,TGCGCCAGCAGCTTGGCCCCGGGGGCGCCGACTAATGAAAAACTGTTTTTT